The 26 T cell receptor beta chains below all came from one sample that was sequenced in a study of blood T cell repertoires in COVID-19. Measured with immunoSEQ multiplex PCR; TCRdb has only the in-frame clones, and not every one. The sample holds fewer than 250,000 clones; more than 75% are singletons and the top ten take 5.5% to 8.5%. What was sequenced was PBMCs or T cells enriched from blood (not recorded which). The receptors come from a young man in a cohort exposed to, infected with or recovered from COVID-19 (not recorded which).

This clone was picked up a small number of times. This chain joins TRBV7-9 and TRBJ1-4; no firm D call. V was pared by 11 bases and J by 0 bases, with 13 bases between. The CDR3 length is 14 residues. CDR1 SEHNR and CDR2 FQNEAQ come from the germline V gene (reference sequence). CDR3 in amino acids: CAGTGDATNEKLFF. The CDR3 DNA is TGTGCCGGTACGGGTGACGCAACTAATGAAAAACTGTTTTTT.

This chain joins TRBV7-8 and TRBJ2-1, with D possibly TRBD2 on 5 matching bases. The V and J ends lost 6 bases and 6 bases respectively, with 18 bases between them. CDR1 and CDR2 (germline): SGHVS, FQNEAQ. The CDR3 loop spans 15 amino acids. The CDR3 sequence: CASSSSWQAGNEQFF. In DNA, the CDR3 is TGTGCCAGCAGTTCCAGTTGGCAGGCGGGCAATGAGCAGTTCTTC.

This clone has just one count. The rearrangement uses TRBV24-1 and TRBJ2-1; 8 bases fit TRBD2. V trimming: 9 bases; J trimming: 9 bases; junction bases outside the gene matches: 9. The CDR3 is made up of 13 amino acids. Germline V gene sequence: CDR1 KGHDR, CDR2 SFDVKD. The CDR3 protein is CATGGGIHSEQFF. DNA for the CDR3: TGTGCCACCGGCGGGGGGATCCATAGTGAGCAGTTCTTC.

This sequence joins TRBV2 and TRBJ2-3; TRBD2 agrees at 7 bases. The trim removed 0 bases at V and 1 base at J, leaving 4 bases unmatched. CDR1 and CDR2 (germline): SNHLY, FYNNEI. The CDR3 contains 16 residues. The CDR3 DNA is TGTGCCAGCAGTGAAGCTCTTGCGGGAGGCACAGATACGCAGTATTTT. It is translated as CASSEALAGGTDTQYF.

The rearrangement uses TRBV28 and TRBJ2-4, with D perhaps TRBD1 (8 bases). Germline CDR1 MDHEN, CDR2 SYDVKM. The V and J ends lost 5 bases and 13 bases respectively, with 21 bases between them. The CDR3 sequence is 14 residues long. CDR3 amino acids: CASSPRHGRDRQYF. For the CDR3, the DNA is TGTGCCAGCAGTCCTAGGCATGGGAGGGACAGGCAGTACTTC.

The gene calls are TRBV27 and TRBJ2-3; a weak D match, TRBD1 (6 bases). V lost 4 bases, J lost 8 bases, and 13 bases lay in between. This CDR3 is 13 amino acids long. The V gene's germline CDR1 is MNHEY and CDR2 SMNVEV (reference sequence). CDR3: CASSYRQGGTQYF. The CDR3 DNA is TGTGCCAGCAGTTATCGGCAAGGGGGTACGCAGTATTTT.

The V gene is TRBV18, the J gene TRBJ1-4; TRBD1 matches 8 bases. The trim removed 2 bases at V and 4 bases at J, leaving 3 bases unmatched. In germline, CDR1 is KGHSH, CDR2 LQKENI. This CDR3 has 15 residues. This CDR3 is CASSPDRGGNEKLFF. CDR3 bases: TGTGCCAGCTCACCAGACAGGGGCGGTAATGAAAAACTGTTTTTT. The variable domain in full, completed from reference TRBV18 and TRBJ1-4, reads NAGVMQNPRHLVRRRGQEARLRCSPMKGHSHVYWYRQLPEEGLKFMVYLQKENIIDESGMPKERFSAEFPKEGPSILRIQQVVRGDSAAYFCASSPDRGGNEKLFFGSGTQLSVL.

This chain uses TRBV7-9 with TRBJ1-6; no definite D call. CDR3 length: 15 amino acids. Germline V gene data show CDR1 as SEHNR and CDR2 as FQNEAQ (reference sequence). V lost 3 bases and J lost 7, with 13 bases in between. CDR3 bases: TGTGCCAGCAGCTTGAGGCCAGACGGGAATTCACCCCTCCACTTT. Its translation: CASSLRPDGNSPLHF. The full variable domain, in which reference TRBV7-9 and TRBJ1-6 provide the parts outside the CDR3, is DTGVSQNPRHKITKRGQNVTFRCDPISEHNRLYWYRQTLGQGPEFLTYFQNEAQLEKSRLLSDRFSAERPKGSFSTLEIQRTEQGDSAMYLCASSLRPDGNSPLHFGNGTRLTVT.

The chain has TRBV5-1 and TRBJ2-1; 12 bases map to TRBD2. This CDR3 is built from 12 residues. CDR1 SGHRS and CDR2 YFSETQ come from the germline V gene. The V gene end was trimmed by 7 bases and the J gene end by 12 bases; junction bases not matched to a gene: 5. CDR3 in amino acids: CASVGLAGMQFF. CDR3 coding DNA: TGCGCCAGCGTGGGACTAGCGGGTATGCAGTTCTTC.

A single count supports this clone. The V call is TRBV9, the J call TRBJ2-4, with TRBD2 matching 7 bases. V shed 5 bases, J shed 6 bases, and the junction held 8 bases outside the gene matches. Germline values: CDR1 SGDLS, CDR2 YYNGEE. The CDR3 is 14 residues long. The CDR3 nucleotides read TGTGCCAGCAGTACCCTGGGGGAGGGAAACATTCAGTACTTC. It codes for CASSTLGEGNIQYF. Full variable domain (outside the CDR3, taken from reference TRBV9 and TRBJ2-4): DSGVTQTPKHLITATGQRVTLRCSPRSGDLSVYWYQQSLDQGLQFLIQYYNGEERAKGNILERFSAQQFPDLHSELNLSSLELGDSALYFCASSTLGEGNIQYFGAGTRLSVL.

The chain carries TRBV9 and TRBJ2-2; 14 bases are a match to TRBD2. This CDR3 comprises 20 residues. The germline gives CDR1 SGDLS, CDR2 YYNGEE. The V segment lost 2 bases and the J segment 6 bases; nucleotides outside the gene matches: 15. DNA for the CDR3: TGTGCCAGCAGCGTTCAATCCGGGACTAGCGGGAGAGGTTCGGCCGGGGAGCTGTTTTTT. Translating gives CASSVQSGTSGRGSAGELFF.

DNA of the CDR3: TGTGCCAGCAGTTACGGGGGGGGTGAGAACACTGAAGCTTTCTTT. It encodes CASSYGGGENTEAFF. The rearrangement joins TRBV6-6 to TRBJ1-1, with D possibly TRBD1 on 5 matching bases. This CDR3 spans 15 amino acids. Trimming pared 2 bases from V and 1 base from J, leaving 11 bases between. Germline CDR1 reads MNHNY; CDR2 reads SVGAGI (reference sequence).

This chain uses TRBV6-4 with TRBJ2-2; 7 bases align to TRBD1. Per the germline V gene, CDR1 is MRHNA and CDR2 is SNTAGT. There are 18 residues in the CDR3. Trimming took 3 bases from V and 3 from J; bases not matched to a gene: 13. CDR3 bases: TGTGCCAGCAGTGATCCGGGACAGTCATTGGGGGACACCGGGGAGCTGTTTTTT. This encodes CASSDPGQSLGDTGELFF.

The genes are TRBV2 and TRBJ2-5; TRBD1 might be the D (6 bases). CDR3 length equals 13 residues. V lost 4 bases and J lost 5, with 11 bases in between. Per the germline V gene, CDR1 is SNHLY and CDR2 is FYNNEI. The CDR3 DNA reads TGTGCCAGCAGTGCCACAGGGTACGAGACCCAGTACTTC. Translating it yields CASSATGYETQYF.

This chain uses TRBV4-1 with TRBJ2-5; 9 bases align to TRBD2. The CDR3 loop spans 15 amino acids. Germline CDR1 and CDR2: MGHRA and YSYEKL. J was trimmed by 5 bases and V by 1 base; bases with no gene match: 5. The CDR3 spells CASSQGGRAFETQYF. In DNA form, the CDR3 reads TGCGCCAGCAGCCAAGGCGGGAGGGCCTTCGAGACCCAGTACTTC.

The chain employs TRBV27 and TRBJ1-6, with 9 bases matching TRBD1. Per the germline V gene, CDR1 is MNHEY and CDR2 is SMNVEV (reference sequence). V shed 3 bases, J shed 6 bases, and the junction held 6 bases outside the gene matches. The CDR3 runs 16 residues. CDR3 in amino acids: CASSLAGTGINSPLHF. The CDR3 DNA follows: TGTGCCAGCAGTTTGGCCGGGACAGGGATTAATTCACCCCTCCACTTT.

This clone has just a few counts. The chain is built from TRBV27 and TRBJ2-1; possible D gene TRBD1, 5 bases. This CDR3 has 18 amino acids. V was cut by 6 bases and J by 8 bases, with 29 bases left in between. The germline V gene has CDR1 MNHEY and CDR2 SMNVEV (reference sequence). CDR3 bases: TGTGCCAGCAGAGCCGATAAACTGGGCCAAACAGGCGGCCATGAGCAGTTCTTC. Protein: CASRADKLGQTGGHEQFF.

J is TRBJ1-1 and V is TRBV6-2 or TRBV6-3, with a possible D match to TRBD1 (5 bases). The V gene's germline CDR1 is MNHEY and CDR2 SVGEGT. V was shortened by 5 bases and J by 5 bases, with 15 bases between the two germline ends. This CDR3 is 14 amino acids long. The CDR3 bases are TGTGCCAGCAGTCCCTTTTGGGGCGATACTGAAGCTTTCTTT. This gives the protein CASSPFWGDTEAFF.

This chain's CDR3 is CASGAGATGELFF. DNA of the CDR3: TGTGCCAGCGGTGCGGGGGCCACCGGGGAGCTGTTTTTT. The rearrangement uses TRBV13 and TRBJ2-2; tentative D call: TRBD2 (7 bases). Per germline, CDR1 PRHDT and CDR2 FYEKMQ (reference sequence). Between the trimmed V and J ends, which lost 8 bases and 4 bases, there was a span of 11 bases. This CDR3 comprises 13 residues.

The chain employs TRBV28 and TRBJ1-1; 8 positions agree with TRBD1. V lost 8 bases and J lost 1; bases outside the gene matches: 9. The CDR3 runs to 15 residues. In germline, CDR1 is MDHEN, CDR2 SYDVKM. The CDR3: CASRQGNWENTEAFF. The CDR3 DNA reads as TGTGCCAGCCGACAGGGGAATTGGGAGAACACTGAAGCTTTCTTT.

The chain uses TRBV21-1 and TRBJ1-2; the table's D call TRBD1 went unverified against the DNA. TRBV21-1 is termed a pseudogene. CDR3 length: 17 amino acids. The CDR3 bases are TGTGCCAGCAGCAAAGCCCTTTGCCTCTATTTGGGCCCTGGCTACACCTTC. Protein product: CASSKALCLYLGPGYTF.

In this sample, this clone turned up a few times. The chain carries TRBV4-1 and TRBJ1-2; D may be TRBD1 (5 bases). CDR1 and CDR2 (germline): MGHRA, YSYEKL. This CDR3 spans 15 amino acids. Between the trimmed V and J ends, which lost 1 base and 4 bases, there was a span of 13 bases. The CDR3 sequence is CASSQAYGAIYGYTF. The DNA for the CDR3 is TGCGCCAGCAGCCAAGCATATGGGGCGATCTATGGCTACACCTTC.

The chain recombines TRBV27 with TRBJ1-6, with 9 nucleotides matching TRBD1. The CDR3 length is 18 residues. V gave up 5 bases and J gave up 0 bases; unmatched junction bases: 8. The V gene's germline CDR1 is MNHEY and CDR2 SMNVEV (reference sequence). The CDR3 reads CASSSGDRDFSYNSPLHF. The CDR3 bases are TGTGCCAGCAGTAGCGGGGACAGGGATTTCTCCTATAATTCACCCCTCCACTTT.

V is TRBV6-5 and J is TRBJ2-7; TRBD1 matches 9 bases. After removal of 6 bases from V and 3 bases from J, the junction contained 3 bases not matched to a gene. This CDR3 has 13 residues. Per the germline V gene, CDR1 is MNHEY and CDR2 is SVGAGI. DNA of the CDR3: TGTGCCAGCAGGGGGACAGGGTTCTACGAGCAGTACTTC. It translates to CASRGTGFYEQYF.

The genes are TRBV3-1 (or the pseudogene TRBV3-2) and TRBJ2-3; TRBD2 is a possible D gene (5 bases). Germline V gene lookup returns CDR1 LGHDT and CDR2 YNNKEL (reference sequence). The CDR3 is 16 amino acids. Trimming left V 3 bases short and J 0 bases short, with 13 bases between. The CDR3 nucleotides read TGTGCCAGCAGCCATGGGTCAGCGGCTAGCACAGATACGCAGTATTTT. Protein: CASSHGSAASTDTQYF.

The J gene is TRBJ2-7, the V gene TRBV10-3, with 9 nucleotides matching TRBD1. This CDR3 region has 14 residues. V trimming: 11 bases; J trimming: 6 bases; junction bases outside the gene matches: 14. The germline gives CDR1 ENHRY, CDR2 SYGVKD. CDR3 sequence (DNA): TGTGCCTCTACACCGGGACAGGGACCTCTCGAGCAGTACTTC. Amino acids: CASTPGQGPLEQYF.